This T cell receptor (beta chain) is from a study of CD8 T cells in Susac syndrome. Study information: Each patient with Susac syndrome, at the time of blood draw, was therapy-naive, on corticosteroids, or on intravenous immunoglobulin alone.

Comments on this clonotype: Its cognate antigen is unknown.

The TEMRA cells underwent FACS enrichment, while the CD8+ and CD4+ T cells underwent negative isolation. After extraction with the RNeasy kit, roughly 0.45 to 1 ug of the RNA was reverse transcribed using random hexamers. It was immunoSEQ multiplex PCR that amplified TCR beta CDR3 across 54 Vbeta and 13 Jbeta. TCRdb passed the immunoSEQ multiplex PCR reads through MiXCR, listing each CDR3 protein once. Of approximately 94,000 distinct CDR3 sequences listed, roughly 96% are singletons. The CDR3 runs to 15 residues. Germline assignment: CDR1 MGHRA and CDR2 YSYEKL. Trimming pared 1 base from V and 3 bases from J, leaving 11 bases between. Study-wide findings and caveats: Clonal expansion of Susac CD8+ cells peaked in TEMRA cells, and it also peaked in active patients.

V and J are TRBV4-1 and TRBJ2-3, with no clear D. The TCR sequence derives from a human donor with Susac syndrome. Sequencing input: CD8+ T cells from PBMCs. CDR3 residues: CASSQVAGSTDTQYF. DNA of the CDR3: TGCGCCAGCAGCCAAGTGGCTGGGTCGACAGATACGCAGTATTTT.